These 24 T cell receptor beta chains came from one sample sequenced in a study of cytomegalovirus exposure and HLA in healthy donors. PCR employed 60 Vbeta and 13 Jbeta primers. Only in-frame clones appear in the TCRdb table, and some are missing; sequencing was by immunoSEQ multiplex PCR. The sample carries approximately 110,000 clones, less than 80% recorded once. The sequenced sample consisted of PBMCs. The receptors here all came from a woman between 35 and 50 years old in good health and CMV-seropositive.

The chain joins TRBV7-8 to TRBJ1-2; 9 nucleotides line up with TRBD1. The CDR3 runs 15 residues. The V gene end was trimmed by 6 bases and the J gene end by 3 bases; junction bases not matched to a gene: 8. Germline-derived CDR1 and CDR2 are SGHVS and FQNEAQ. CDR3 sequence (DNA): TGTGCCAGCAGAAGCACGGGACAGGGAGACTATGGCTACACCTTC. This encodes CASRSTGQGDYGYTF.

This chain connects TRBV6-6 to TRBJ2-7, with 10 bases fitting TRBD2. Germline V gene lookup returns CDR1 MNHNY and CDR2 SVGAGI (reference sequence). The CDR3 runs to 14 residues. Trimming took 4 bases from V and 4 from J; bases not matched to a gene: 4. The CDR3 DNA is TGTGCCAGCAGTTTAGCGGGGGGTATGTACGAGCAGTACTTC. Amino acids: CASSLAGGMYEQYF.

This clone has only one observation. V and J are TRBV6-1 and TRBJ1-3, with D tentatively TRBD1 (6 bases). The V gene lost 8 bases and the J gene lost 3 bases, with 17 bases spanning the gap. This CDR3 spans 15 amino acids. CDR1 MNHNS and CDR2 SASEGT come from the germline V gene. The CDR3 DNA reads TGTGCCAGCCTAACAGGGCTTCTGTATGGAAACACCATATATTTT. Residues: CASLTGLLYGNTIYF.

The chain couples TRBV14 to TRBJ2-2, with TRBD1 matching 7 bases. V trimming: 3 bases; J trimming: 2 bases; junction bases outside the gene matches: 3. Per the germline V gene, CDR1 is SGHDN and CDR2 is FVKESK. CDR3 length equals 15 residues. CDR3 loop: CASSQGQRNTGELFF. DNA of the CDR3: TGTGCCAGCAGCCAGGGACAGAGAAACACCGGGGAGCTGTTTTTT.

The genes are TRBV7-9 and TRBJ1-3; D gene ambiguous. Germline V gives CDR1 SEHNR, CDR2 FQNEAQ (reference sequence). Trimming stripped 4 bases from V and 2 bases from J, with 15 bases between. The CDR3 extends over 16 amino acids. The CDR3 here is CASSSNPGVTGNTIYF. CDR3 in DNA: TGTGCCAGCAGCTCAAACCCGGGAGTCACTGGAAACACCATATATTTT.

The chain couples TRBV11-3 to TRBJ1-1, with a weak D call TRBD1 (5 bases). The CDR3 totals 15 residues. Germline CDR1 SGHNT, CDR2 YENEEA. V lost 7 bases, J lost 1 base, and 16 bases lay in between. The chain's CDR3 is CASNLSGGRNTEAFF. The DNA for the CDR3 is TGTGCCAGCAACCTATCGGGGGGTCGGAACACTGAAGCTTTCTTT. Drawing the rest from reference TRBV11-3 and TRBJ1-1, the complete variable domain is EAGVVQSPRYKIIEKKQPVAFWCNPISGHNTLYWYLQNLGQGPELLIRYENEEAVDDSQLPKDRFSAERLKGVDSTLKIQPAELGDSAVYLCASNLSGGRNTEAFFGQGTRLTVV.

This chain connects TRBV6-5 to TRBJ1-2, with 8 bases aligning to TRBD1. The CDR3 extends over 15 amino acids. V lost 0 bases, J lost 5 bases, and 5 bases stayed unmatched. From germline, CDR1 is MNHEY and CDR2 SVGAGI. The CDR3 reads CASSYSPGGIYGYTF. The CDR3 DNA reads TGTGCCAGCAGTTACTCTCCAGGGGGCATTTATGGCTACACCTTC.

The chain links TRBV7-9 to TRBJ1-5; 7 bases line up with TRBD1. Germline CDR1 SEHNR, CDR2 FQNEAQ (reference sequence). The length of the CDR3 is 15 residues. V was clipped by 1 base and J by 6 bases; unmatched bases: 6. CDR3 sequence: CASSLEGRGPQPQHF. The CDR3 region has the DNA TGTGCCAGCAGCTTAGAGGGAAGGGGGCCTCAGCCCCAGCATTTT.

The CDR3 is CASSRQVDEKLFF. The CDR3 DNA reads TGTGCCAGCTCCAGACAGGTGGATGAAAAACTGTTTTTT. This sequence joins TRBV18 and TRBJ1-4, with D tentatively TRBD1 (6 bases). The CDR3 length is 13 residues. V lost 6 bases to trimming and J lost 6 bases, with 11 bases between them. CDR1 KGHSH and CDR2 LQKENI come from the germline V gene.

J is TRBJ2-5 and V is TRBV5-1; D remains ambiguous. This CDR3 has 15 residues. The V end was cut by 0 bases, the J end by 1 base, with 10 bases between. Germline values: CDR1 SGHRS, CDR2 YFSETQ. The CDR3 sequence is CASSLASGPQETQYF. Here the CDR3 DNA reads TGCGCCAGCAGCTTGGCGTCTGGGCCCCAAGAGACCCAGTACTTC.

The CDR3 region is CASSPPPSQGMAKNIQYF. The CDR3 DNA reads TGTGCCAGCAGCCCACCGCCATCACAGGGGATGGCCAAAAACATTCAGTACTTC. The chain recombines TRBV7-9 with TRBJ2-4; 7 bases are a match to TRBD1. With 5 bases clipped from V and 1 base from J, the junction kept 14 bases outside the gene matches. Germline values: CDR1 SEHNR, CDR2 FQNEAQ (reference sequence). This CDR3 is 18 amino acids long.

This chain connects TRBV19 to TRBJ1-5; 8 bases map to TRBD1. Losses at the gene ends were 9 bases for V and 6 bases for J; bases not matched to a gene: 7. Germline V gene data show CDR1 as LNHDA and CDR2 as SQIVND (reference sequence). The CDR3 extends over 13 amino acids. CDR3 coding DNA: TGTGCCAGCCAACCCCAGGGGGCTCAGCCCCAGCATTTT. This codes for CASQPQGAQPQHF.

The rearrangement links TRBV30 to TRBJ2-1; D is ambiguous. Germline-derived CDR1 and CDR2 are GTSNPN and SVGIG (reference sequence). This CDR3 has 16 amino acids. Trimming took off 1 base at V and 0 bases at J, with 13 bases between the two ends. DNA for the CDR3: TGTGCCTGGAGTGGAATTGGCGGAGTCTCCTACAATGAGCAGTTCTTC. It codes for CAWSGIGGVSYNEQFF.

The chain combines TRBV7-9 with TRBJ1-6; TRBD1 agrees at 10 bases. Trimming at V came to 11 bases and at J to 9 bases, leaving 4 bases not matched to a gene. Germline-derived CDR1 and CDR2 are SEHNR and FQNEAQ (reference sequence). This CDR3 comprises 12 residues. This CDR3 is CAGQGGSSPLHF. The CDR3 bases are TGTGCCGGACAGGGGGGTTCTTCACCCCTCCACTTT.

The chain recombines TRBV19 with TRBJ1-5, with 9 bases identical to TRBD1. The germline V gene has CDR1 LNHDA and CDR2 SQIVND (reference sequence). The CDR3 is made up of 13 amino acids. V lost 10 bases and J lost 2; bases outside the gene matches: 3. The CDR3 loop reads CATRDRGNQPQHF. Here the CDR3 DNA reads TGTGCCACCAGGGACAGGGGCAATCAGCCCCAGCATTTT.

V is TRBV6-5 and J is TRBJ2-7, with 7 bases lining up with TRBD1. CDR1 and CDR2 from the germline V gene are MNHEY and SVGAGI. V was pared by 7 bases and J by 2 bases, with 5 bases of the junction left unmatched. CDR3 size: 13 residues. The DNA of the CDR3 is TGTGCCAGCACCCCGGGACAGACCTACGAGCAGTACTTC. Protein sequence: CASTPGQTYEQYF.

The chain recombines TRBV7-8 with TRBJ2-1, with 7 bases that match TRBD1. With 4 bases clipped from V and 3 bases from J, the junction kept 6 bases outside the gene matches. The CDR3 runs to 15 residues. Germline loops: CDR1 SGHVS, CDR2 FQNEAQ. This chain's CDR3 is CASSSRRGNYNEQFF. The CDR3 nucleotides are TGTGCCAGCAGCTCCCGCAGGGGGAACTACAATGAGCAGTTCTTC.

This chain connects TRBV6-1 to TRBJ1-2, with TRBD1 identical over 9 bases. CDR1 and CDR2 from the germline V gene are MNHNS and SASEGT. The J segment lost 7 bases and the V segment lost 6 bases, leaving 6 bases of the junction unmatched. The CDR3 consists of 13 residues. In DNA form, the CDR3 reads TGTGCCAGCAGCCCGGGACAGGGCCGTGGCTACACCTTC. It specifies CASSPGQGRGYTF.

As DNA, the CDR3 is TGTGCCAGCAGATTACCCGGGACAGGAAAAGGCGAGCAGTACTTC. It encodes CASRLPGTGKGEQYF. The chain employs TRBV2 and TRBJ2-7, with TRBD1 matching 8 bases. The CDR3 runs 15 residues. CDR1 is SNHLY, CDR2 FYNNEI, per germline. Germline trimming cut 6 bases from V and 6 bases from J; bases unmatched to any gene: 13.

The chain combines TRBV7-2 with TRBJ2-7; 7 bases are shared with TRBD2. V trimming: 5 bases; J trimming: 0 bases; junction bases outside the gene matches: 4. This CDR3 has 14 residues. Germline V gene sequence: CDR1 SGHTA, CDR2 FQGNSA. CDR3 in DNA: TGTGCCAGCAGCCCCTCGGGGGGCTCCTACGAGCAGTACTTC. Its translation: CASSPSGGSYEQYF.

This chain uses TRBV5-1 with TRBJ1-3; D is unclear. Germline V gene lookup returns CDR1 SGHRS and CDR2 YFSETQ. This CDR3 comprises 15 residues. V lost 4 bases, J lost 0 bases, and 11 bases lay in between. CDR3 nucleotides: TGCGCCAGCAGCGTTGGCCCCCGCTCTGGAAACACCATATATTTT. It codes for CASSVGPRSGNTIYF.

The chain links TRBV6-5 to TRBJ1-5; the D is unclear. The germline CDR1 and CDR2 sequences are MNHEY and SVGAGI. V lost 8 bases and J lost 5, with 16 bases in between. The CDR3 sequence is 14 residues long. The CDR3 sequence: CASRKLTRDQPQHF. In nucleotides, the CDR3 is TGTGCCAGCCGGAAACTAACTAGGGATCAGCCCCAGCATTTT.

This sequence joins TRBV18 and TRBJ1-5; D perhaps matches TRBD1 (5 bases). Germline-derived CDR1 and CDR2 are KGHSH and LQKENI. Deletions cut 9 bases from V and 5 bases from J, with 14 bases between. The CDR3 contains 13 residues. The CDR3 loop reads CASTGGRDQPQHF. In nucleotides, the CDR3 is TGTGCCAGTACAGGAGGGCGGGATCAGCCCCAGCATTTT.

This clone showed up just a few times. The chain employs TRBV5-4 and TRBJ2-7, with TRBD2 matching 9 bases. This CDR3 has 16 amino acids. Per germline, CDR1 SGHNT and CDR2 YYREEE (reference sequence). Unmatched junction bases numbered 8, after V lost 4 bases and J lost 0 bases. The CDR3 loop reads CASSGVGGRASYEQYF. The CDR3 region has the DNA TGTGCCAGCAGCGGAGTGGGCGGGAGGGCCTCCTACGAGCAGTACTTC.